Described below is a single T cell receptor beta chain sequence and its context. CDR3 length: 16 amino acids. Germline V gives CDR1 SGHVS, CDR2 FQNEAQ. Losses at the gene ends were 5 bases for V and 6 bases for J; bases not matched to a gene: 9. Assay used: immunoSEQ multiplex PCR; TCRdb lists only in-frame clones, some missing. The sample includes 6,000 to 8,500 clones, less than 90% of them seen just once. This entry comes from a study of blood T cell repertoires in COVID-19. Sequencing input: peripheral blood. The TCR sequence derives from a human donor in a cohort sampled during active COVID-19. This sequence joins TRBV7-8 and TRBJ2-2; 10 bases agree with TRBD1. The DNA for the CDR3 is TGTGCCAGCAGCCCAAGGGACAGGGGTATCGCCGGGGAGCTGTTTTTT. Protein product: CASSPRDRGIAGELFF.